This note documents a single T cell receptor beta chain sequence. Its antigen is not known. The data derive from a study of T-cell memory formation after mild COVID-19. The V and J ends lost 1 base and 4 bases respectively, with 14 bases between them. The germline CDR1 and CDR2 sequences are KGHDR and SFDVKD. This CDR3 has 16 residues. TCRdb fed the 5' RACE reads into MiXCR, producing one record per CDR3 protein. The sample carries about 560,000 distinct CDR3 sequences, about 20% recorded once. General study points: Shrinking CD4+ clones were chiefly CM and EM; CD8+ ones were chiefly EMRA.

The chain joins TRBV24-1 to TRBJ2-3; D is unresolved. Specimen: PBMCs or a T cell subset sorted from them (not recorded which). The TCR originated in an adult woman who had mild COVID-19 (a few samples of this study predate the infection). Cell type and time point are not known. CDR3 region: CATSDFQALGADTQYF. The CDR3, as DNA: TGTGCCACCAGTGATTTCCAGGCCCTGGGCGCAGATACGCAGTATTTT.